This T cell receptor (beta chain) was identified during a study of multiple sclerosis patients with progressive multifocal leukoencephalopathy. Study-wide results and caveats: Before and during natalizumab, the clones expanded at PML already existed. Most PML patients had lower entropy, suggesting less diverse TRB repertoires.

TCRdb's copy holds only in-frame clones and misses some; the assay was immunoSEQ multiplex PCR. Here the sample spans roughly 34,000 clones, roughly nine tenths being singletons. Time point of the sample: time of PML onset. PML was confirmed by JC virus DNA in cerebrospinal fluid. Between roughly 16 and 56 months of natalizumab therapy passed before PML developed in these natalizumab-treated patients. On this clone itself: Its target is unknown.

The sequence was collected from a human donor with progressive multifocal leukoencephalopathy. The material was PBMCs, obtained from a patient treated with natalizumab.

The CDR3 sequence is CASSTRTGAESSGNTIYF. The CDR3 coding sequence is TGTGCCAGCAGCACCCGGACGGGGGCAGAGAGCTCTGGAAACACCATATATTTT. This chain uses TRBV7-9 with TRBJ1-3; tentative D call: TRBD1 (6 bases). Germline loops: CDR1 SEHNR, CDR2 FQNEAQ (reference sequence). This CDR3 has 18 residues. The V and J ends lost 5 bases and 0 bases respectively, with 20 bases between them.